A selection of T cell receptor beta chains follows, all from one sample in a study of healthy donors' naive CD4 and CD8 T cells. TCRdb analysed the reads with MiXCR anew, one entry per CDR3 protein. This table has around 180,000 distinct CDR3 sequences, under 85% appearing once. Sequenced: naive CD4+ and CD8+ T cells sorted from blood, pooled from several donors. The receptors shown here come from a pool of human donors in good health; the sample pools cells from several healthy donors. Each CDR3 is given with its conserved first and last residue. The D gene is left open where the match is weak. Not every row has a clone size; where given, it reads once, few, many or a size class.

TRBV29-1,TRBD1,TRBJ2-3,few,TGCAGCCTCCGAGGGGGCGCAGGAGCAGATACGCAGTATTTT,CSLRGGAGADTQYF
TRBV15,.,TRBJ1-2,.,TGTGCCGCCACCAGACAGGAGGGGGGTTCTGATGGCTACACCTTC,CAATRQEGGSDGYTF
TRBV5-5,.,TRBJ2-2,.,TGTGCCAGCAGACGGACCATCCCTTTGAACACCGGGGAGCTGTTTTTT,CASRRTIPLNTGELFF
TRBV29-1,.,TRBJ1-2,.,TGCAGCGTGCCGGGTAGCTACACCTTC,CSVPGSYTF
TRBV6-5,TRBD2,TRBJ2-3,.,TGTGCCAGCAGTAGGACTAGCTCAGATACGCAGTATTTT,CASSRTSSDTQYF
TRBV27,.,TRBJ2-7,few,TGTGCCAGCAAACCTTCGGGTGGTGGGTCCTACGAGCAGTACTTC,CASKPSGGGSYEQYF
TRBV19,TRBD1,TRBJ2-1,.,TGTGCCAGTAGTATAGAGACAGGGAGAGTGCAGTTCTTC,CASSIETGRVQFF
TRBV29-1,.,TRBJ2-3,.,TGCAGCGTTGAAATAACAGAGAGCACAGATACGCAGTATTTT,CSVEITESTDTQYF
TRBV12-5,.,TRBJ2-3,.,TGTGCCAGCACCCACGGGGGCGTTACGCAGTATTTT,CASTHGGVTQYF
TRBV6-5,.,TRBJ1-2,.,TGTGCCAGCAGCCACGGGGGAGGAGGCTACACCTTC,CASSHGGGGYTF
TRBV11-2,.,TRBJ2-7,.,TGTGCCAGCAGCTCTGGAGGAAGCTCCTACGAGCAGTACTTC,CASSSGGSSYEQYF
TRBV10-3,.,TRBJ1-2,few,TGTGCCATCAGTGAGCACCTTCAAACAGGGTACCACTATGGCTACACCTTC,CAISEHLQTGYHYGYTF
TRBV12-3/TRBV12-4,TRBD1,TRBJ1-2,.,TGTGCCAGCAGCTACCGGACAGGGAGAGACTATGGCTACACCTTC,CASSYRTGRDYGYTF
TRBV19,TRBD1,TRBJ2-2,.,TGTGCCACCGACAGGGCGTGGGCCGCGAACACCGGGGAGCTGTTTTTT,CATDRAWAANTGELFF
TRBV20-1,.,TRBJ1-1,.,TGCAGTGCTATCCGTGAGCCGGGCACTGAAGCTTTCTTT,CSAIREPGTEAFF
TRBV11-1,.,TRBJ2-5,.,TGTGCCAGCAGCTTAGCGACCGAGACCCAGTACTTC,CASSLATETQYF
TRBV29-1,.,TRBJ2-1,.,TGCAGCGTTGGGCCGGGGCCATACAATGAGCAGTTCTTC,CSVGPGPYNEQFF
TRBV5-1,TRBD1,TRBJ2-7,few,TGCGCCAGCAGCTCCGGGGACAGGGAGACCTACGAGCAGTACTTC,CASSSGDRETYEQYF
TRBV20-1,.,TRBJ2-1,.,TGCAGTGCTACAGGGAGGAATGAGCAGTTCTTC,CSATGRNEQFF
TRBV14,.,TRBJ1-1,.,TGTGCCAGCAGCCAAGATCTCGGTGCTGAAGCTTTCTTT,CASSQDLGAEAFF
TRBV12-3/TRBV12-4,.,TRBJ2-3,few,TGTGCCAGCAGTAGGACAGAAGACACAGATACGCAGTATTTT,CASSRTEDTDTQYF
TRBV11-2,.,TRBJ1-4,.,TGTGCCAGCAGCGGTTTCGACGTTGCCGTTAATGAAAAACTGTTTTTT,CASSGFDVAVNEKLFF
TRBV29-1,.,TRBJ2-1,few,TGCAGCGTTGAAGATGGTCTGCGCGCCTACAATGAGCAGTTCTTC,CSVEDGLRAYNEQFF
TRBV30,.,TRBJ1-2,.,TGTGCCTGGAGTGGCAGGGTCCTCTATGGCTACACCTTC,CAWSGRVLYGYTF
TRBV11-2,.,TRBJ2-7,.,TGTGCCAGCAGCTTAGATGGTGGGACGGACTTCTACGAGCAGTACTTC,CASSLDGGTDFYEQYF
TRBV20-1,.,TRBJ1-6,once,TGCAGTGCTCCGACGGGTTTTGGAGTCGGTTCACCCCTCCACTTT,CSAPTGFGVGSPLHF
TRBV29-1,.,TRBJ2-3,few,TGCAGCGTTGGGGGCCTCACAGATACGCAGTATTTT,CSVGGLTDTQYF
TRBV7-8,TRBD1,TRBJ2-5,few,TGTGCCAGCAGCCCTTGGACAGGGCGGCAAGAGACCCAGTACTTC,CASSPWTGRQETQYF
TRBV29-1,TRBD2,TRBJ2-3,.,TGCAGCCCGCCGGGAAGCGGGAGAGATACGCAGTATTTT,CSPPGSGRDTQYF
TRBV6-4,TRBD1,TRBJ1-2,.,TGTGCCAGCAGTACGAGACAGGGCCAAAACTATGGCTACACCTTC,CASSTRQGQNYGYTF
TRBV29-1,.,TRBJ2-1,.,TGCAGCGTGGAAAACCGGGTTTCCCCCTACAATGAGCAGTTCTTC,CSVENRVSPYNEQFF
TRBV27,.,TRBJ2-7,.,TGTGCTAGCAGTACCCGGGGCCTCGAGGAGCAGTACTTC,CASSTRGLEEQYF
TRBV29-1,TRBD2,TRBJ2-1,.,TGCAGCGTTGCGGGGACTAGCGGGACTTCAGGGGCCAATGAGCAGTTCTTC,CSVAGTSGTSGANEQFF